The sequence of this T cell receptor (beta chain) was determined in a study of shared clonotypes between healthy human individuals. Sequencing was performed with immunoSEQ multiplex PCR; in TCRdb, only in-frame clones are kept and a portion is missing. The sample has 2.5 million or so clones, 90% to 95% seen once. With V trimmed by 4 bases and J by 0 bases, 12 bases remained unmatched. The CDR3 runs 21 residues. CDR1 is ENHRY, CDR2 SYGVKD, per germline. The sample consisted of naive CD4+ T cells sorted from blood. Subset meaning: CD45RA+ positively selected. The clonotype was recovered from a man between 18 and 35 years old in good health. The chain links TRBV10-3 to TRBJ2-2; 15 nucleotides agree with TRBD2. In nucleotides, the CDR3 is TGTGCCATCAGTGGACCGGGACTAGCGGGAGGCCCCGCCGCGAACACCGGGGAGCTGTTTTTT. This encodes CAISGPGLAGGPAANTGELFF.